The rows below give T cell receptor beta chains drawn from one sample of a study of CD8+CD57+ T cells in acquired aplastic anemia. TCRdb reprocessed the reads via MiXCR and lists one record per CDR3 protein. The sample records 150,000 to 200,000 distinct CDR3 sequences, 55% to 75% being singletons. Source material: sorted CD4+, CD8+, or CD8+CD57+ T cells (not recorded which) from PBMCs. The receptor source for this set is a human donor in good health. CDR3s include the opening cysteine and the closing phenylalanine or tryptophan. The order of the fields is J gene, clone size, D gene, V gene, CDR3 DNA, CDR3 protein. D genes are given only for firm matches. Not all rows give a size; the values are once, few, many and, for expanded clones, a class.

j_call: TRBJ2-5; clone_size: -; d_call: -; v_call: TRBV9; cdr3_nt: TGTGCCAGCAGCGTTCGGGGTGAGGAGACCCAGTACTTC; cdr3_aa: CASSVRGEETQYF
j_call: TRBJ2-1; clone_size: few; d_call: -; v_call: TRBV9; cdr3_nt: TGTGCCAGCAGCGTAGCTGAGTACAATGAGCAGTTCTTC; cdr3_aa: CASSVAEYNEQFF
j_call: TRBJ2-2; clone_size: -; d_call: -; v_call: TRBV7-6; cdr3_nt: TGTGCCAGCAGCTTCGGGACAGGGGAGCTGTTTTTT; cdr3_aa: CASSFGTGELFF
j_call: TRBJ1-1; clone_size: -; d_call: -; v_call: TRBV7-9; cdr3_nt: TGTGCCAGCAGCTTCAGCCTGGACAGTGGTACTGAAGCTTTCTTT; cdr3_aa: CASSFSLDSGTEAFF
j_call: TRBJ2-1; clone_size: -; d_call: TRBD1; v_call: TRBV24-1; cdr3_nt: TGTGCCACCAGTGAAAACAAAGACAGGGGGCATGAGCAGTTCTTC; cdr3_aa: CATSENKDRGHEQFF
j_call: TRBJ2-7; clone_size: -; d_call: -; v_call: TRBV5-5; cdr3_nt: TGTGCCAGCAGCTTGGCCCCAGGGGAAGAGCAGTACTTC; cdr3_aa: CASSLAPGEEQYF
j_call: TRBJ2-7; clone_size: -; d_call: -; v_call: TRBV7-9; cdr3_nt: TGTGCCAGCAGCCTGGGCCCTAACGGGCGCTACGAGCAGTACTTC; cdr3_aa: CASSLGPNGRYEQYF
j_call: TRBJ1-2; clone_size: -; d_call: TRBD1; v_call: TRBV2; cdr3_nt: TGTGCCAGCAGTACCGGACAGGATGGCTACACCTTC; cdr3_aa: CASSTGQDGYTF
j_call: TRBJ2-1; clone_size: -; d_call: -; v_call: TRBV13; cdr3_nt: TGTGCCAGCAGCTCCCTCCCTACAGGGTACAATGAGCAGTTCTTC; cdr3_aa: CASSSLPTGYNEQFF
j_call: TRBJ1-4; clone_size: -; d_call: -; v_call: TRBV2; cdr3_nt: TGTGCCAGCAGTGAAGTGGGCTTACGAAGGGAAAAACTGTTTTTT; cdr3_aa: CASSEVGLRREKLFF
j_call: TRBJ2-7; clone_size: -; d_call: -; v_call: TRBV9; cdr3_nt: TGTGCCAGCAGCTCCAGGACAGAGACGCTCTACGAGCAGTACTTC; cdr3_aa: CASSSRTETLYEQYF
j_call: TRBJ1-1; clone_size: -; d_call: -; v_call: TRBV14; cdr3_nt: TGTGCCAGCAGCCATGGGGGAGGGAGAGCTTTCTTT; cdr3_aa: CASSHGGGRAFF
j_call: TRBJ2-5; clone_size: -; d_call: TRBD2; v_call: TRBV20-1; cdr3_nt: TGCAGCTCTATGGCGGGGGGTGTGGGGACCCAGTACTTC; cdr3_aa: CSSMAGGVGTQYF
j_call: TRBJ2-7; clone_size: -; d_call: TRBD2; v_call: TRBV24-1; cdr3_nt: TGTGCCACCAGTGACCCGACTAGCGGCTCCTACGAGCAGTACTTC; cdr3_aa: CATSDPTSGSYEQYF
j_call: TRBJ1-5; clone_size: -; d_call: TRBD1; v_call: TRBV7-3; cdr3_nt: TGTGCCAGCGGCCCCGGGGGCGGACAGGGAGAGCCCCAGCATTTT; cdr3_aa: CASGPGGGQGEPQHF
j_call: TRBJ2-1; clone_size: -; d_call: -; v_call: TRBV15; cdr3_nt: TGTGCCACCAGCAGAGGGGCGGGGAATTACAATGAGCAGTTCTTC; cdr3_aa: CATSRGAGNYNEQFF